This T cell receptor beta chain originates from a study of T cell clonotyping in hematopoietic cell transplantation. Using immunoSEQ multiplex PCR, the repertoire was profiled, and TCRdb retains in-frame clones only, with some absent. The data show thousands of clones, around 96% seen once. Study observations and caveats: Pathologically expanded recipient clonotypes increased progressively from day 30 to day 180 as diversity fell.

The sample holds one count of this clone. Its antigen is not identified. The CDR3 is 17 residues long. Germline V lookup: CDR1 SGDLS, CDR2 YYNGEE. V was shortened by 1 base and J by 10 bases, with 21 bases between the two germline ends. The chain couples TRBV9 to TRBJ1-6; possibly TRBD1 for D (6 bases). The TCR comes from a male patient in his 40s who had an allogeneic stem cell transplant from a related donor, so the T cells may come from the graft donor. Some clones in this sample may be carry-over from other donors' samples. The input for sequencing was PBMCs, taken 30 days after allogeneic stem cell transplant. CDR3 region: CASSVLGGRDGESPLHF. The CDR3 DNA is TGTGCCAGCAGCGTACTGGGGGGCCGTGACGGGGAATCACCCCTCCACTTT.